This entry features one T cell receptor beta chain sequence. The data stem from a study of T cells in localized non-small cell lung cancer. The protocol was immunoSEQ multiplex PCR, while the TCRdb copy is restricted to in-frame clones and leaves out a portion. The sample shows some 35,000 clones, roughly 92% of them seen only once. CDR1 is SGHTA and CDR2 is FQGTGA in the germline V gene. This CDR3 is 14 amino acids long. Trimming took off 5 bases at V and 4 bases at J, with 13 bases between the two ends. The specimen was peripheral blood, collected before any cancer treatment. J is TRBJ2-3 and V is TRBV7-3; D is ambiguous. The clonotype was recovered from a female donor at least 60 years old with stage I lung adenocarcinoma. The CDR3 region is CASSPTYTADTQYF. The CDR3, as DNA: TGTGCCAGCAGCCCCACCTATACGGCAGATACGCAGTATTTT.